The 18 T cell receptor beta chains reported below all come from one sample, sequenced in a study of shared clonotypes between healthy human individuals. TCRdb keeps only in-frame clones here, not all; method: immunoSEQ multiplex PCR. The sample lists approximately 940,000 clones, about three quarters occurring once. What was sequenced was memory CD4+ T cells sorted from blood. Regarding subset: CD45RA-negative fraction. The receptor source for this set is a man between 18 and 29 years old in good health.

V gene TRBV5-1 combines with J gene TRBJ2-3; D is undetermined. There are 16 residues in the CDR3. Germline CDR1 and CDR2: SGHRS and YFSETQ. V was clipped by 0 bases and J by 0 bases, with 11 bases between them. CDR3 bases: TGCGCCAGCAGCTTGGGAACGTTACGAAGCACAGATACGCAGTATTTT. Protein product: CASSLGTLRSTDTQYF.

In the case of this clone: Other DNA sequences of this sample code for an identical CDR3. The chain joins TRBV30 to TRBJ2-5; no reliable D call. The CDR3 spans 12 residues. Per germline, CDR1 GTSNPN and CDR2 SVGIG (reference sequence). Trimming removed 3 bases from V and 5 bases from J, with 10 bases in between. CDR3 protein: CAWRAGRETQYF. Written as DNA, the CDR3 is TGTGCCTGGAGAGCAGGTCGGGAGACCCAGTACTTC.

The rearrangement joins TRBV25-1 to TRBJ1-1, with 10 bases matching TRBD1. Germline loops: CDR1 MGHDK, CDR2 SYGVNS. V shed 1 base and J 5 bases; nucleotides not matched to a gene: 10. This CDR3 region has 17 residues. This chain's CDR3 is CASSESGTGARETEAFF. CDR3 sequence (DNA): TGTGCCAGCAGTGAATCGGGGACAGGGGCCAGGGAGACTGAAGCTTTCTTT.

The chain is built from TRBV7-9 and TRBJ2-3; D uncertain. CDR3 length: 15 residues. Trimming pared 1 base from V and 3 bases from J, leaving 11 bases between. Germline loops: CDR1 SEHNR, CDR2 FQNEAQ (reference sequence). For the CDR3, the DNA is TGTGCCAGCAGCTTAGGATCCGTAGAAACAGATACGCAGTATTTT. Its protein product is CASSLGSVETDTQYF.

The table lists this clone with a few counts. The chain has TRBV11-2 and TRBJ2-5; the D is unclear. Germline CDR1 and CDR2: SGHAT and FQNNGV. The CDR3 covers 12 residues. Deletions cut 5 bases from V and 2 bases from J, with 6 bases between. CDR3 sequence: CASSHAQETQYF. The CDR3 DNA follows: TGTGCCAGCAGCCACGCACAAGAGACCCAGTACTTC.

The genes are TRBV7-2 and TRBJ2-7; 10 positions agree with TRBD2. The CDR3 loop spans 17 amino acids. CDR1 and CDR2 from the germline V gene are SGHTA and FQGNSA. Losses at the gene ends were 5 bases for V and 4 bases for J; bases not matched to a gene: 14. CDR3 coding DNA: TGTGCCAGCAGCCCATCGGGGGGAGCGGGAGGGCCGTACGAGCAGTACTTC. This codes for CASSPSGGAGGPYEQYF. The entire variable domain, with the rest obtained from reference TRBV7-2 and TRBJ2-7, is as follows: GAGVSQSPSNKVTEKGKDVELRCDPISGHTALYWYRQSLGQGLEFLIYFQGNSAPDKSGLPSDRFSAERTGGSVSTLTIQRTQQEDSAVYLCASSPSGGAGGPYEQYFGPGTRLTVT.

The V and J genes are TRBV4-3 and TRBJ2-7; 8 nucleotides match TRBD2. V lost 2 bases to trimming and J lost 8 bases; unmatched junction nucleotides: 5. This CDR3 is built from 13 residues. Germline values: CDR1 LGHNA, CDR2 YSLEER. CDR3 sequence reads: CASSQTTSGKQYF. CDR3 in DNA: TGCGCCAGCAGCCAAACAACTAGCGGCAAGCAGTACTTC.

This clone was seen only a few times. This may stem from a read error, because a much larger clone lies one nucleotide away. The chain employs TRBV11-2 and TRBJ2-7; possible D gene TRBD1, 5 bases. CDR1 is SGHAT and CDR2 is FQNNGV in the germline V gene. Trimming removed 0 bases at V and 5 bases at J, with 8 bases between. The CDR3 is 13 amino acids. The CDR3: CASSLDRADEQYF. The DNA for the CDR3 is TGTGCCAGCAGCTTAGACAGGGCCGACGAGCAGTACTTC.

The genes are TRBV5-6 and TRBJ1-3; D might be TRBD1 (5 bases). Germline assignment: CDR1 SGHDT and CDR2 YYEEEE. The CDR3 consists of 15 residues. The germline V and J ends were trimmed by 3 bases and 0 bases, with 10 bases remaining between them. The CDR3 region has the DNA TGTGCCAGCAGCTCAGCAGGGAGCTCTGGAAACACCATATATTTT. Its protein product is CASSSAGSSGNTIYF.

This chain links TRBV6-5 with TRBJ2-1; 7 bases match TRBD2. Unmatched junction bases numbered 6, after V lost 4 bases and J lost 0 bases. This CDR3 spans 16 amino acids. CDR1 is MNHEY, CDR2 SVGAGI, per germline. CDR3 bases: TGTGCCAGCAGTTCTTCAGCGGGAAACTCCTACAATGAGCAGTTCTTC. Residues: CASSSSAGNSYNEQFF.

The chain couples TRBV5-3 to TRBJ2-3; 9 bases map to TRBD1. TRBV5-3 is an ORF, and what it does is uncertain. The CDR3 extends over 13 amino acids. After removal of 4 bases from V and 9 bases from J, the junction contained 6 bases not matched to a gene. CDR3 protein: CARSADRGRTQYF. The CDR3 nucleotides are TGTGCCAGAAGCGCGGACAGGGGTAGAACGCAGTATTTT.

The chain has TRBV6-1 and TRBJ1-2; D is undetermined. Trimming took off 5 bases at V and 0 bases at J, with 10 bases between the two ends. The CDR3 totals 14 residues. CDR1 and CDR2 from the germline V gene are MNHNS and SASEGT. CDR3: CASSREYANYGYTF. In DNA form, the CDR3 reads TGTGCCAGCAGTCGGGAGTACGCTAACTATGGCTACACCTTC.

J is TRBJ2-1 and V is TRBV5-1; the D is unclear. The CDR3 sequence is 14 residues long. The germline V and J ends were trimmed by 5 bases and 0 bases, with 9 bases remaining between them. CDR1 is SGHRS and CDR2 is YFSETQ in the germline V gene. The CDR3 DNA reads TGCGCCAGCAGGCTGGAGCGCTCCTACAATGAGCAGTTCTTC. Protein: CASRLERSYNEQFF.

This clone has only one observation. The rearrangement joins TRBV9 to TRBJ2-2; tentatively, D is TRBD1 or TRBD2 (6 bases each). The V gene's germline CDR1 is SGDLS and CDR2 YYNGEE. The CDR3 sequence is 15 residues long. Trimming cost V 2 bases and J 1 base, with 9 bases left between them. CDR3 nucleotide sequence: TGTGCCAGCAGCGTTGCGGGACAGAACACCGGGGAGCTGTTTTTT. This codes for CASSVAGQNTGELFF.

CDR3 sequence (DNA): TGTGCCAGCAGTGCCAGACAGGGAAAGTCGGTGGATACGCAGTATTTT. Translated, it gives CASSARQGKSVDTQYF. The chain joins TRBV6-1 to TRBJ2-3; 7 positions match TRBD1. J gave up 6 bases and V 4 bases, and 13 bases lay outside the gene matches. Germline CDR1 MNHNS, CDR2 SASEGT. The CDR3 contains 16 residues.

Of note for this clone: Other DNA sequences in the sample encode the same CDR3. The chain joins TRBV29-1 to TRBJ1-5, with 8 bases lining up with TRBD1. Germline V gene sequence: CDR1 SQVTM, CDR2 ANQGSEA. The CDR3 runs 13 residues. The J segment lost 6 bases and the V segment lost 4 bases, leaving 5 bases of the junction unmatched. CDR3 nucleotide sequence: TGCAGCGTTGTGTCAGGGGGCGGTCAGCCCCAGCATTTT. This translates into CSVVSGGGQPQHF.

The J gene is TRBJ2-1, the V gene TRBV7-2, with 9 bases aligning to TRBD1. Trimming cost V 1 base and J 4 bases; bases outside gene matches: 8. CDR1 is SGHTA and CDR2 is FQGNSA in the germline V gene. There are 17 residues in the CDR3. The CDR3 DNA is TGTGCCAGCAGCTTAGGCATCCGGGACAGGGCTTACAATGAGCAGTTCTTC. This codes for CASSLGIRDRAYNEQFF. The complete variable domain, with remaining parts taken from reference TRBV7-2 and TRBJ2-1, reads GAGVSQSPSNKVTEKGKDVELRCDPISGHTALYWYRQSLGQGLEFLIYFQGNSAPDKSGLPSDRFSAERTGGSVSTLTIQRTQQEDSAVYLCASSLGIRDRAYNEQFFGPGTRLTVL.

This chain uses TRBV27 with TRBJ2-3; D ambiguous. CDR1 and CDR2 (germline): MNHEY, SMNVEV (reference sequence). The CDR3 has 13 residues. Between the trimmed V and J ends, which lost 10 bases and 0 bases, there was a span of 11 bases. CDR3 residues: CATAALSTDTQYF. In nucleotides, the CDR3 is TGTGCCACCGCCGCCCTTAGCACAGATACGCAGTATTTT.